This is a list of T cell receptor beta chains from one sample in a study of beta chain features in type 1 diabetes. Sequencing used immunoSEQ multiplex PCR; TCRdb keeps in-frame clones, though not all of them. The table has hundreds of thousands of clones, roughly 12% seen once. The specimen sequenced was naive CD4+ T cells from blood. The origin of the receptors is a man aged 18 to 30 in good health. Each CDR3 is given with its conserved first and last residue. The D gene is left open where the match is weak. Where a row states a size, it is once, few, many or the class of an expanded clone; other rows omit it.

CDR3nt: TGTGCCATCAGCACCGGGACTAGCGGGAGACTCGGCTCCTACGAGCAGTACTTC
CDR3aa: CAISTGTSGRLGSYEQYF
v_gene: TRBV10-3
abundance: few
j_gene: TRBJ2-7
d_gene: TRBD2

CDR3nt: TGTGCCAGCAGTTTGAACTGGCAGACAGCGACCGGGTCCTCCTACAATGAGCAGTTCTTC
CDR3aa: CASSLNWQTATGSSYNEQFF
v_gene: TRBV28
abundance: .
j_gene: TRBJ2-1
d_gene: .

CDR3nt: TGTGCCAGCTCACCGTCCGGGACAGGGGGAGTCTACGAGCAGTACTTC
CDR3aa: CASSPSGTGGVYEQYF
v_gene: TRBV18
abundance: .
j_gene: TRBJ2-7
d_gene: TRBD1

CDR3nt: TGCGCCAGCAGCTTGACCACCGACAGGCCGCAGTTCTTC
CDR3aa: CASSLTTDRPQFF
v_gene: TRBV5-1
abundance: .
j_gene: TRBJ2-1
d_gene: .

CDR3nt: TGTGCCAGCAGCTCCCGGCGGCCCCAAGAGACCCAGTACTTC
CDR3aa: CASSSRRPQETQYF
v_gene: TRBV7-2
abundance: many
j_gene: TRBJ2-5
d_gene: .

CDR3nt: TGTGCCAGTAGTATTTTAACAGCCCATGAAAAACTGTTTTTT
CDR3aa: CASSILTAHEKLFF
v_gene: TRBV19
abundance: few
j_gene: TRBJ1-4
d_gene: .

CDR3nt: TGTGCCAGCTCACGAGTGGGAGGATCTGGAAACACCATATATTTT
CDR3aa: CASSRVGGSGNTIYF
v_gene: TRBV18
abundance: .
j_gene: TRBJ1-3
d_gene: .

CDR3nt: TGTGCCACCAGCATCCGGCAGGGTCCCGGGGAGCTGTTTTTT
CDR3aa: CATSIRQGPGELFF
v_gene: TRBV15
abundance: .
j_gene: TRBJ2-2
d_gene: .

CDR3nt: TGTGCCGTACTAGCGGGAGTAAGTAGGGAGCAGTTCTTC
CDR3aa: CAVLAGVSREQFF
v_gene: TRBV10-3
abundance: .
j_gene: TRBJ2-1
d_gene: TRBD2

CDR3nt: TGTGCCAGCAGCAACACCGACAGGGGGTGGGAGACCCAGTACTTC
CDR3aa: CASSNTDRGWETQYF
v_gene: TRBV7-2
abundance: .
j_gene: TRBJ2-5
d_gene: TRBD1

CDR3nt: TGTGCCAGCAGTTTATGGACCTCGGGAACAGATACGCAGTATTTT
CDR3aa: CASSLWTSGTDTQYF
v_gene: TRBV28
abundance: few
j_gene: TRBJ2-3
d_gene: .

CDR3nt: TGTGCCAGCAGTTTAAGAGTTCCAGATACGCAGTATTTT
CDR3aa: CASSLRVPDTQYF
v_gene: TRBV28
abundance: few
j_gene: TRBJ2-3
d_gene: .

CDR3nt: TGTGCCAGCAGTGGACTAGCGGGTAGCTACGAGCAGTACTTC
CDR3aa: CASSGLAGSYEQYF
v_gene: TRBV2
abundance: .
j_gene: TRBJ2-7
d_gene: TRBD2

CDR3nt: TGTGCTAGCAGCTTAGATAGATCAGATACGCAGTATTTT
CDR3aa: CASSLDRSDTQYF
v_gene: TRBV7-7
abundance: .
j_gene: TRBJ2-3
d_gene: .

CDR3nt: TGTGCCAGCAGCCGGGCGGGGGGGGCCGTTTCGGAAAAACTGTTTTTT
CDR3aa: CASSRAGGAVSEKLFF
v_gene: TRBV7-9
abundance: .
j_gene: TRBJ1-4
d_gene: .

CDR3nt: TGTGCCACCGAACGGGCAGGGCTCTTCTACGAGCAGTACTTC
CDR3aa: CATERAGLFYEQYF
v_gene: TRBV28
abundance: few
j_gene: TRBJ2-7
d_gene: .

CDR3nt: TGTGCCAGCAGCTTTGGGGGGGCTCGGGGCGGGCTGGAGCAGTACTTC
CDR3aa: CASSFGGARGGLEQYF
v_gene: TRBV7-2
abundance: few
j_gene: TRBJ2-7
d_gene: .

CDR3nt: TGTGCCAGCAACCTAGCGGGATTTGCCTACGAGCAGTACTTC
CDR3aa: CASNLAGFAYEQYF
v_gene: TRBV28
abundance: .
j_gene: TRBJ2-7
d_gene: TRBD2

CDR3nt: TGTGCCAGCAGCTTAGGTTCAGGCGGGAGGACGGCCTACGAGCAGTACTTC
CDR3aa: CASSLGSGGRTAYEQYF
v_gene: TRBV7-2
abundance: few
j_gene: TRBJ2-7
d_gene: TRBD2

CDR3nt: TGTGCCATCAGTGAGTCGACAGGTCAGGGGCAGCCCCAGCATTTT
CDR3aa: CAISESTGQGQPQHF
v_gene: TRBV10-3
abundance: .
j_gene: TRBJ1-5
d_gene: .

CDR3nt: TGCGCCAGCAGCCACCCGGGACAGGGGTTCCGCGAGCAGTACTTC
CDR3aa: CASSHPGQGFREQYF
v_gene: TRBV4-3
abundance: .
j_gene: TRBJ2-7
d_gene: TRBD1

CDR3nt: TGTGCCAGCAGCGTAGATCCAGCGGAAGAGACCCAGTACTTC
CDR3aa: CASSVDPAEETQYF
v_gene: TRBV9
abundance: many
j_gene: TRBJ2-5
d_gene: .

CDR3nt: TGTGCCAGCAGTTCGCCGGGACAGGGAGGCGAGCAGTACTTC
CDR3aa: CASSSPGQGGEQYF
v_gene: TRBV28
abundance: .
j_gene: TRBJ2-7
d_gene: TRBD1